Below, 11 T cell receptor beta chains from the same sample are listed, as sequenced in a study of cytomegalovirus exposure and HLA in healthy donors. The PCR ran on 60 Vbeta and 13 Jbeta primers. The protocol was immunoSEQ multiplex PCR, while the TCRdb copy is restricted to in-frame clones and leaves out a portion. The sample table includes roughly 120,000 clones. The sequenced sample was PBMCs. Receptors were obtained from a man aged 30 to 45 in good health and CMV-seronegative.

The V call is TRBV12-5, the J call TRBJ2-1, with a weak D call TRBD2 (5 bases). Germline V CDR1 and CDR2: LGHNT, FRNRAP. Trimming removed 0 bases at V and 1 base at J, with 7 bases between. The CDR3 has 15 amino acids. CDR3 sequence reads: CASGLVGDSYNEQFF. In DNA, the CDR3 is TGTGCTAGTGGTTTGGTCGGGGATTCCTACAATGAGCAGTTCTTC.

J is TRBJ2-7 and V is TRBV27; D unresolved. V dropped 5 bases and J dropped 7 bases, with 15 bases sitting between them. The CDR3 runs to 13 residues. CDR1 is MNHEY, CDR2 SMNVEV, per germline (reference sequence). The CDR3 here is CASSAALGWEQYF. The CDR3 DNA sequence: TGTGCCAGCAGTGCCGCGCTAGGATGGGAGCAGTACTTC.

V is TRBV5-4 and J is TRBJ2-5, with D tentatively TRBD2 (5 bases). The V gene's germline CDR1 is SGHNT and CDR2 YYREEE (reference sequence). The V and J ends lost 0 bases and 4 bases respectively, with 10 bases between them. The CDR3 totals 14 residues. The CDR3: CASSLEHAGETQYF. The CDR3 DNA reads TGTGCCAGCAGCTTGGAACATGCGGGAGAGACCCAGTACTTC.

This chain uses TRBV9 with TRBJ2-2, with D hard to call. The V end lost 4 bases, the J end lost 8 bases, and 12 bases lay between the germline ends. Germline CDR1 is SGDLS and CDR2 is YYNGEE. The CDR3 totals 13 residues. Here the CDR3 reads CASSTPGLGELFF. CDR3 nucleotides: TGTGCCAGCAGCACCCCAGGTCTTGGGGAGCTGTTTTTT.

The rearrangement joins TRBV11-2 to TRBJ1-6; D remains ambiguous. V was shortened by 1 base and J by 7 bases, with 8 bases between the two germline ends. The germline gives CDR1 SGHAT, CDR2 FQNNGV. This CDR3 is 14 amino acids long. The CDR3 here is CASSLGGGNSPLHF. The DNA of the CDR3 is TGTGCCAGCAGCTTAGGAGGAGGGAATTCACCCCTCCACTTT.

This chain links TRBV5-1 with TRBJ1-2, with TRBD1 matching 9 bases. With 4 bases clipped from V and 2 bases from J, the junction kept 3 bases outside the gene matches. This CDR3 is 14 amino acids long. The germline gives CDR1 SGHRS, CDR2 YFSETQ. CDR3 protein: CASSRDRDNYGYTF. CDR3 DNA: TGCGCCAGCAGCCGGGACAGGGACAACTATGGCTACACCTTC. The whole variable domain, filled in from reference TRBV5-1 and TRBJ1-2, reads KAGVTQTPRYLIKTRGQQVTLSCSPISGHRSVSWYQQTPGQGLQFLFEYFSETQRNKGNFPGRFSGRQFSNSRSEMNVSTLELGDSALYLCASSRDRDNYGYTFGSGTRLTVV.

This chain uses TRBV29-1 with TRBJ2-1, with 7 positions matching TRBD1. The CDR3 spans 14 residues. CDR1 and CDR2 from the germline V gene are SQVTM and ANQGSEA. V lost 7 bases, J lost 6 bases, and 12 bases stayed unmatched. CDR3 residues: CSATRDSDRNEQFF. For the CDR3, the DNA is TGCAGCGCAACCCGGGACAGCGACCGCAATGAGCAGTTCTTC.

V and J are TRBV28 and TRBJ2-7; 13 bases match TRBD2. Germline assignment: CDR1 MDHEN and CDR2 SYDVKM. CDR3 size: 18 residues. The V and J ends lost 3 bases and 3 bases, in that order; junction bases with no gene match: 11. Here the CDR3 DNA reads TGTGCCAGCAGTTTTAGGCGGACTAGCGGGAGACTCGGCTACGAGCAGTACTTC. Protein sequence: CASSFRRTSGRLGYEQYF.

Comments on this clone: Mismatch with germline at one junction end may stem from a read error. This CDR3 is also generated by other DNA sequences in the sample. The rearrangement uses TRBV28 and TRBJ1-1, with TRBD1 matching over 7 bases. This CDR3 comprises 14 residues. Germline V gives CDR1 MDHEN, CDR2 SYDVKM. CDR3 sequence: CASSLGTVNTEAFF. The CDR3 DNA is TGTGCCAGCAGTTTAGGGACAGTCAACACCGAAGCTTTCTTT.

The rearrangement links TRBV7-2 to TRBJ2-3; the match to TRBD2 covers 13 bases. From germline, CDR1 is SGHTA and CDR2 FQGNSA. Trimming at V came to 5 bases and at J to 7 bases, leaving 6 bases not matched to a gene. This CDR3 contains 15 residues. CDR3: CASSAGLAGVNTQYF. The CDR3 DNA sequence: TGTGCCAGCAGCGCTGGACTAGCGGGAGTGAATACGCAGTATTTT.

V and J are TRBV29-1 and TRBJ2-3; D gene uncertain. Per the germline V gene, CDR1 is SQVTM and CDR2 is ANQGSEA. CDR3 length equals 16 residues. V was cut by 1 base and J by 1 base, with 15 bases left in between. In nucleotides, the CDR3 is TGCAGCGTTGAAGGTGGAGTAGTGGGTGGCACAGATACGCAGTATTTT. Protein sequence: CSVEGGVVGGTDTQYF.